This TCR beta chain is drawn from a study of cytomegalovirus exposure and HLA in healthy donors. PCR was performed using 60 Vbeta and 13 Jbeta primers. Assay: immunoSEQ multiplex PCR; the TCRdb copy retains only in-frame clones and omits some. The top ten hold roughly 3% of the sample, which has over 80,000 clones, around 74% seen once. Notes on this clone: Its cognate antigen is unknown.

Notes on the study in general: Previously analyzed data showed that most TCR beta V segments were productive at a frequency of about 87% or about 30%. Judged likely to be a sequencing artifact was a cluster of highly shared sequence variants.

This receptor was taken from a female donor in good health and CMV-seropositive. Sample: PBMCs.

The DNA for the CDR3 is TGTGCCAGCAGCTGGGGGGACAGGTGGGGTGAAGCTTTCTTT. It encodes CASSWGDRWGEAFF. The genes are TRBV5-6 and TRBJ1-1, with 8 positions matching TRBD1. J was trimmed by 7 bases and V by 3 bases; bases with no gene match: 8. Germline-derived CDR1 and CDR2 are SGHDT and YYEEEE. The CDR3 covers 14 residues.